This is a list of T cell receptor beta chains from one sample in a study of control samples from healthy donors and cancer patients. The table came from immunoSEQ multiplex PCR; TCRdb's copy has only in-frame clones and leaves some out. In the table there are 9,500 to 15,000 clones, around 94% of which are singletons. The sequenced material came from PBMCs. The source of these receptors is a man aged 65 to 85 with head and neck cancer. CDR3s include the opening cysteine and the closing phenylalanine or tryptophan. D genes are given only for firm matches. Clone size is given for some rows only: seen once, a few or many times, or a class if the clone is expanded.

NA	NA	TRBV7-2	TRBJ1-1	TGTGCCAGCAGCTTAGAAAGGGCCGCCGAAGCTTTCTTT	CASSLERAAEAFF
TRBD2	once	TRBV2	TRBJ2-5	TGTGCCAGCAGTGAACGGAGCGGGAGTGGAGAGACCCAGTACTTC	CASSERSGSGETQYF
NA	NA	TRBV2	TRBJ1-1	TGTGCCAGCAGTGCCGGGACAAAGAACACTGAAGCTTTCTTT	CASSAGTKNTEAFF
NA	NA	TRBV15	TRBJ2-4	TGTGCCACCAGCAGAGATGGAGGGGCTTCTCAGTACTTC	CATSRDGGASQYF
NA	NA	TRBV7-9	TRBJ2-3	TGTGCCAGCAGCTTATGGGGGGGCGCGGATACGCAGTATTTT	CASSLWGGADTQYF
TRBD2	NA	TRBV7-2	TRBJ2-1	TGTGCCAGCATCTTTCACAGCGGGAGGAGGGGTGAGCAGTTCTTC	CASIFHSGRRGEQFF
TRBD2	NA	TRBV7-9	TRBJ2-1	TGTGCCAGCAGCTTAGACGGCGGGGGTCGGAAGGAGTTCTTC	CASSLDGGGRKEFF
NA	NA	TRBV28	TRBJ2-7	TGTGCCAGCAGCTCGGGAACCAAAACCTCCTACGAGCAGTACTTC	CASSSGTKTSYEQYF
TRBD1	NA	TRBV2	TRBJ2-7	TGTGCCAGCAGAGTAGGGACAGGCGCCTACGAGCAGTACTTC	CASRVGTGAYEQYF
TRBD2	NA	TRBV18	TRBJ2-3	TGTGCCAGCTCACCACTAGCGGGAGTAGATACGCAGTATTTT	CASSPLAGVDTQYF
NA	once	TRBV5-6	TRBJ2-5	TGTGCCAGCAGCTGGAGGGTTGGCGAGACCCAGTACTTC	CASSWRVGETQYF
NA	NA	TRBV11-3	TRBJ2-2	TGTGCCAGCAGCTCCACATTATTGGGGAACACCGGGGAGCTGTTTTTT	CASSSTLLGNTGELFF
NA	NA	TRBV29-1	TRBJ2-3	TGCAGCGTTGAGGGTATGAGTACTGGCACAGATACGCAGTATTTT	CSVEGMSTGTDTQYF
TRBD2	NA	TRBV28	TRBJ2-1	TGTGCCAGCAGTTTGGACAGAAAGAGCGGGAGCGGGAATGAGCAGTTCTTC	CASSLDRKSGSGNEQFF
NA	NA	TRBV9	TRBJ1-3	TGTGCCAGCAGCTCAACCAGTGGTGTGGGAAACACCATATATTTT	CASSSTSGVGNTIYF
TRBD1	NA	TRBV5-1	TRBJ1-1	TGCGCCAGCAGCCCCGGGACAGGGGTGGAGGAAACTGAAGCTTTCTTT	CASSPGTGVEETEAFF
NA	NA	TRBV7-9	TRBJ2-3	TGTGCCAGCAGCTTAGTCGCCACATTCACAGATACGCAGTATTTT	CASSLVATFTDTQYF
TRBD2	NA	TRBV7-2	TRBJ2-3	TGTGCCAGCAGCTCCCAGGGGCTAGCGGGAGCAGATACGCAGTATTTT	CASSSQGLAGADTQYF
NA	NA	TRBV19	TRBJ2-7	TGTGCCAGTAGTATCACTAGATCCTACGAGCAGTACTTC	CASSITRSYEQYF
TRBD1	NA	TRBV20-1	TRBJ1-4	TGCAGTGCTAGTCGCCGCGGGGACAGTATGATTTTT	CSASRRGDSMIF
TRBD1	NA	TRBV13	TRBJ1-5	TGTGCCAGCAGCATCGACAGGGGTCAGCCCCAGCATTTT	CASSIDRGQPQHF
TRBD1	NA	TRBV5-1	TRBJ2-2	TGCGCCAGCAGCCTTTGGGACAGGGGGGTCACCGGGGAGCTGTTTTTT	CASSLWDRGVTGELFF
TRBD1	NA	TRBV27	TRBJ1-1	TGTGCCAGCACTCCCCTGACAGGGGCGAACACTGAAGCTTTCTTT	CASTPLTGANTEAFF
TRBD2	NA	TRBV7-3	TRBJ2-1	TGTGCCAGCAGCTGGTGGCGGGAGCGGGAGCAGTTCTTC	CASSWWREREQFF
NA	NA	TRBV3-1/TRBV3-2	TRBJ1-4	TGTGCCAGCAGCCAGGAGATTGGGGTACCAGGTGAAAAACTGTTTTTT	CASSQEIGVPGEKLFF
TRBD1	NA	TRBV10-3	TRBJ2-5	TGTGCCATCAGTGCCGGGACAGCCGAAGAGACCCAGTACTTC	CAISAGTAEETQYF
NA	NA	TRBV2	TRBJ2-7	TGTGCCAGCAGGGACGACATCTACGAGCAGTACTTC	CASRDDIYEQYF
NA	NA	TRBV15	TRBJ2-7	TGTGCCACCAGTATATTGGGGAACGAGCAGTACTTC	CATSILGNEQYF
NA	NA	TRBV6-6	TRBJ1-1	TGTGCCAGCAGTTACGGGGGTCCGGGGAACACTGAAGCTTTCTTT	CASSYGGPGNTEAFF
NA	NA	TRBV19	TRBJ1-5	TGTGCCAGTAGTACCTGGGACGGAACCCCTTATCAGCCCCAGCATTTT	CASSTWDGTPYQPQHF
NA	once	TRBV7-9	TRBJ2-7	TGTGCCAGCGGGGACCTGACCTACGAGCAGTACTTC	CASGDLTYEQYF
NA	NA	TRBV15	TRBJ2-7	TGTGCCACCAGCAGAGACGTAGGTAGCTACGAGCAGTACTTC	CATSRDVGSYEQYF
NA	NA	TRBV6-5	TRBJ2-7	TGTGCCAGCAGTTACGGGGCGGCCAAGGATACCTACGAGCAGTACTTC	CASSYGAAKDTYEQYF
TRBD2	NA	TRBV19	TRBJ2-7	TGTGCCAGTAGTCCCACTAGCGGGCGATGGGCCTACGAGCAGTACTTC	CASSPTSGRWAYEQYF
TRBD1	once	TRBV2	TRBJ1-1	TGTGCCAGGGGGAGTACAGGGGGCCACACTGAAGCTTTCTTT	CARGSTGGHTEAFF
NA	NA	TRBV28	TRBJ1-1	TGTGCCAGCAGGTCCCAGAACACTGAAGCTTTCTTT	CASRSQNTEAFF
NA	NA	TRBV5-6	TRBJ1-1	TGTGCCAGCAGCTTTCCGACGGGGAACACTGAAGCTTTCTTT	CASSFPTGNTEAFF
NA	NA	TRBV27	TRBJ2-1	TGTGCCAGCAGTTTACTTATTAGCGGAATCTACAATGAGCAGTTCTTC	CASSLLISGIYNEQFF
NA	few	TRBV2	TRBJ1-5	TGTGCCAGCAGCAGCTACAGGGTGGGCAATCAGCCCCAGCATTTT	CASSSYRVGNQPQHF
TRBD1	few	TRBV18	TRBJ1-2	TGTGCCAGCTCACCTTTCGGACAGGGAGACTATGGCTACACCTTC	CASSPFGQGDYGYTF
TRBD2	NA	TRBV10-2	TRBJ2-4	TGCGCCAGCAGTGAATTAGCGGGGGGGCCCACCAAAAACATTCAGTACTTC	CASSELAGGPTKNIQYF
TRBD2	NA	TRBV7-9	TRBJ2-1	TGTGCCAGCAGCTTAGGAACTAGCGGGAGGGGCAATGAGCAGTTCTTC	CASSLGTSGRGNEQFF
NA	NA	TRBV2	TRBJ1-1	TGTGCCAGCACCCAGGGAGGGGGTGGTCTCGCGGCTTTCTTT	CASTQGGGGLAAFF
NA	once	TRBV13	TRBJ2-7	TGTGCCAGCAGCTTAGGTATGGGGGGACGGTCCTACGAGCAGTACTTC	CASSLGMGGRSYEQYF
NA	NA	TRBV2	TRBJ2-1	TGTGCCAGCAGTCGCGGGCCGAACCGAAATGAGCAGTTCTTC	CASSRGPNRNEQFF
NA	NA	TRBV6-6	TRBJ1-6	TGTGCCAGCCGGGCCGGCAACCTAAATTCACCCCTCCACTTT	CASRAGNLNSPLHF
NA	NA	TRBV5-1	TRBJ2-5	TGCGCCAGCAGCCACCCCCGGGGCGGAGAGACCCAGTACTTC	CASSHPRGGETQYF
NA	NA	TRBV7-2	TRBJ2-7	TGTGCCAGCAGCTTTGTGGGTGAGCAGTACTTC	CASSFVGEQYF